The source of this TCR beta chain is a study of blood T cell repertoires in COVID-19. Whole-study context: Samples came from the United States, Italy and Spain, spanning acute and convalescent COVID-19.

Recruits, aged about 18 to 89 years, lived in roughly 22 US areas. Germline V gene data show CDR1 as SNHLY and CDR2 as FYNNEI. The CDR3 totals 15 residues. V was shortened by 5 bases and J by 6 bases, with 16 bases between the two germline ends. Method: immunoSEQ multiplex PCR; TCRdb's copy keeps in-frame clones and lacks some. The sample carries about 360,000 clones, roughly 90% recorded once. The specimen was PBMCs or T cells enriched from blood (not recorded which). This TCR derives from a middle-aged woman with acute COVID-19. V usage is TRBV2 and J usage is TRBJ1-4; weak D call: TRBD1 (5 bases). CDR3 in DNA: TGTGCCAGCAGTCCTGTTAGGGGTGTGGATGAAAAACTGTTTTTT. Amino acid sequence: CASSPVRGVDEKLFF.